The 5 T cell receptor beta chains presented below share a single source sample, sequenced in a study of blood T cell repertoires in COVID-19 (dated by TCRdb to the early 2020s). Library preparation was by the immunoSEQ multiplex PCR assay. What TCRdb holds here is the immuneACCESS table cut down to in-frame rearrangements. Part of the clones is not present; checked against another copy, under half of the missing clones reflect an unresolved V gene, and the others are unexplained. The sample records fewer than 400,000 clones, about 89% of which are singletons. Roughly 5.3% of the sample rests with the top ten. Specimen: PBMCs or T cells enriched from blood (not recorded which). The receptors were sampled from a man in his sixties who had recovered from COVID-19.

The V and J genes are TRBV7-6 and TRBJ2-3; TRBD1 aligns across 8 bases. The CDR3 is 18 amino acids. Germline assignment: CDR1 SGHVS and CDR2 FNYEAQ. J lost 0 bases, V lost 5 bases, and 13 bases had no gene match. The CDR3 DNA is TGTGCCAGCAGCATAAGACAGGGGATAGCGGCTAGCACAGATACGCAGTATTTT. Its translation is CASSIRQGIAASTDTQYF.

The rearrangement links TRBV27 to TRBJ2-7, with TRBD1 as a possible D gene (6 bases). Trimming took 4 bases from V and 6 from J, leaving 16 bases between them. This CDR3 contains 14 residues. The germline V gene encodes CDR1 MNHEY and CDR2 SMNVEV (reference sequence). CDR3 sequence: CASSSNRVALEQYF. CDR3 DNA sequence: TGTGCCAGCAGTTCTAACAGGGTTGCTCTCGAGCAGTACTTC.

This chain joins TRBV10-3 and TRBJ2-3; D perhaps matches TRBD1 (6 bases). Trimming removed 4 bases at V and 3 bases at J, with 11 bases between. The CDR3 covers 14 residues. The germline V gene has CDR1 ENHRY and CDR2 SYGVKD. The chain's CDR3 is CAISVGQSTDTQYF. Written as DNA, the CDR3 is TGTGCCATCAGTGTTGGACAGTCTACAGATACGCAGTATTTT.

This sequence joins TRBV4-2 and TRBJ2-7, with 8 bases fitting TRBD2. The CDR3 extends over 14 amino acids. J was trimmed by 3 bases and V by 4 bases; bases with no gene match: 5. Germline lookup yields CDR1 LGHNA and CDR2 YNFKEQ. Here the CDR3 DNA reads TGTGCCAGCAGCCCAACTAGCGGCCACTACGAGCAGTACTTC. Amino acid sequence: CASSPTSGHYEQYF.

The gene calls are TRBV10-2 and TRBJ2-7, with TRBD2 matching over 9 bases. The CDR3 has 14 residues. The germline V gene has CDR1 WSHSY and CDR2 SAAADI. Trimming took 8 bases from V and 0 from J; bases not matched to a gene: 5. CDR3 sequence reads: CASQLAGSSYEQYF. Written as DNA, the CDR3 is TGCGCCAGCCAGCTAGCGGGGAGCTCCTACGAGCAGTACTTC.